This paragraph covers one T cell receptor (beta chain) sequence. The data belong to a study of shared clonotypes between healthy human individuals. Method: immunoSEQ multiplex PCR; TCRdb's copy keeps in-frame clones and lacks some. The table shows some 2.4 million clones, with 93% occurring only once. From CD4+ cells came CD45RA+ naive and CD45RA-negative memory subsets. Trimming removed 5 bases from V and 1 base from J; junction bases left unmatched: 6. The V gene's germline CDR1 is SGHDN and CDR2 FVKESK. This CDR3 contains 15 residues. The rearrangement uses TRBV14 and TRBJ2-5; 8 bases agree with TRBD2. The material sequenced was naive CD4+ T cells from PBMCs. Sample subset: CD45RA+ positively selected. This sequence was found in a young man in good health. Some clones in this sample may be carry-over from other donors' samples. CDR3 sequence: CASSSLAGSQETQYF. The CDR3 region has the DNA TGTGCCAGCAGCTCCCTAGCGGGCAGCCAAGAGACCCAGTACTTC.